The 18 T cell receptor beta chains below all came from one sample that was sequenced in a study of shared clonotypes between healthy human individuals. Repertoires were generated with immunoSEQ multiplex PCR, while TCRdb's copy carries only in-frame clones and drops some. The table includes some 1,100,000 clones, 75% to 80% detected once. Material for sequencing was memory CD4+ T cells from PBMCs. Subset: CD45RA-negative fraction. Receptors were obtained from a man between 18 and 35 years old in good health. Some clones in this sample may be carry-over from other donors' samples.

The CDR3 nucleotides are TGTGCCACCGGAAGGGGTCCTACCTACGAGCAGTACTTC. Encoded protein: CATGRGPTYEQYF. The gene calls are TRBV25-1 and TRBJ2-7; D perhaps matches TRBD1 (5 bases). Germline CDR1 reads MGHDK; CDR2 reads SYGVNS. CDR3 length: 13 residues. Trimming removed 10 bases from V and 2 bases from J, with 15 bases in between.

This clone was counted only a few times. The rearrangement links TRBV5-4 to TRBJ1-1; a weak D match, TRBD1 (6 bases). Trimming shortened V by 4 bases and J by 0 bases, and 16 bases separated the two germline ends. CDR1 and CDR2 from the germline V gene are SGHNT and YYREEE (reference sequence). The CDR3 is 16 amino acids. Here the CDR3 DNA reads TGTGCCAGCAGCCCACAGGGACGGGGGATGAACACTGAAGCTTTCTTT. This translates into CASSPQGRGMNTEAFF.

The chain joins TRBV27 to TRBJ2-1; possible D gene TRBD2, 5 bases. Trimming left V 5 bases short and J 6 bases short, with 20 bases between. The germline gives CDR1 MNHEY, CDR2 SMNVEV (reference sequence). The CDR3 sequence is 16 residues long. The chain's CDR3 is CASSALGVSVRNEQFF. The CDR3 nucleotides are TGTGCCAGCAGTGCCCTGGGAGTGTCGGTGCGCAATGAGCAGTTCTTC.

The chain has TRBV7-3 and TRBJ2-1, with D perhaps matching TRBD2 (5 bases). In germline, CDR1 is SGHTA, CDR2 FQGTGA. CDR3 size: 17 residues. V was cut by 5 bases and J by 0 bases, with 17 bases left in between. The DNA of the CDR3 is TGTGCCAGCAGCCCGGCGGGCTCCCAGAGCTCCTACAATGAGCAGTTCTTC. It is translated as CASSPAGSQSSYNEQFF.

The chain has TRBV6-1 and TRBJ2-1, with 10 bases fitting TRBD1. This CDR3 is built from 15 residues. J lost 6 bases, V lost 7 bases, and 9 bases had no gene match. Germline V gene data show CDR1 as MNHNS and CDR2 as SASEGT. CDR3 amino acids: CASTERWDRGNEQFF. CDR3 nucleotides: TGTGCCAGCACCGAAAGGTGGGACAGGGGCAATGAGCAGTTCTTC.

The chain recombines TRBV28 with TRBJ2-1; 9 bases agree with TRBD2. CDR3 size: 15 residues. Per germline, CDR1 MDHEN and CDR2 SYDVKM. V shed 4 bases and J 7 bases; nucleotides not matched to a gene: 8. The CDR3 nucleotides are TGTGCCAGCAGTTCTTCTAGCGGGACCAAGAATGAGCAGTTCTTC. It yields the protein CASSSSSGTKNEQFF.

This chain links TRBV7-9 with TRBJ2-7; D call uncertain. The CDR3 loop spans 11 amino acids. The germline gives CDR1 SEHNR, CDR2 FQNEAQ (reference sequence). V was pared by 7 bases and J by 5 bases, with 9 bases between. CDR3 amino acids: CASTSGDEQYF. The CDR3 bases are TGTGCCAGCACCTCTGGGGACGAGCAGTACTTC. The variable domain in full, completed from reference TRBV7-9 and TRBJ2-7, reads DTGVSQNPRHKITKRGQNVTFRCDPISEHNRLYWYRQTLGQGPEFLTYFQNEAQLEKSRLLSDRFSAERPKGSFSTLEIQRTEQGDSAMYLCASTSGDEQYFGPGTRLTVT.

The chain joins TRBV5-8 to TRBJ1-1; D gene ambiguous. Germline lookup yields CDR1 SGHTS and CDR2 YDEGEE. The V end was cut by 1 base, the J end by 3 bases, with 7 bases between. The CDR3 spans 13 residues. The CDR3 DNA follows: TGTGCCAGCAGCTTGAGTTCGGACACTGAAGCTTTCTTT. Amino acids: CASSLSSDTEAFF.

Regarding this clone: Other DNA sequences in the sample encode the same CDR3. The gene calls are TRBV5-1 and TRBJ2-1; the D call may be TRBD1 or TRBD2 (6 bases each). The germline V gene has CDR1 SGHRS and CDR2 YFSETQ. This CDR3 is 14 amino acids long. Trimming pared 4 bases from V and 2 bases from J, leaving 10 bases between. The CDR3 region has the DNA TGCGCCAGCAGCCCGGGGGACACCTACAATGAGCAGTTCTTC. It specifies CASSPGDTYNEQFF.

There are a few counts of this clone. The V gene is TRBV6-1, the J gene TRBJ2-7, with TRBD2 matching 9 bases. The CDR3 is 14 residues long. V lost 6 bases and J lost 4; bases outside the gene matches: 7. Germline V gene data show CDR1 as MNHNS and CDR2 as SASEGT. CDR3 sequence (DNA): TGTGCCAGCAGAGAGGGACTAGCTTTTTACGAGCAGTACTTC. Translation gives CASREGLAFYEQYF.

This clone appeared many times. The chain employs TRBV7-9 and TRBJ2-1; 7 nucleotides align to TRBD2. After removal of 1 base from V and 3 bases from J, the junction contained 9 bases not matched to a gene. Germline CDR1 reads SEHNR; CDR2 reads FQNEAQ (reference sequence). The CDR3 spans 17 residues. The CDR3 sequence is CASSLVAGRGDYNEQFF. The CDR3, as DNA: TGTGCCAGCAGCTTAGTAGCGGGTCGCGGGGACTACAATGAGCAGTTCTTC.

The V and J genes are TRBV28 and TRBJ1-1, with 11 bases fitting TRBD1. Germline lookup yields CDR1 MDHEN and CDR2 SYDVKM. The ends lost 8 bases at V and 5 bases at J; junction bases unmatched: 13. This CDR3 comprises 16 residues. This chain's CDR3 is CASGSGQGDFGTEAFF. The CDR3 nucleotides are TGTGCCAGCGGGTCGGGACAGGGGGACTTCGGGACTGAAGCTTTCTTT.

This clone was counted only a few times. The chain combines TRBV5-1 with TRBJ2-7; D unresolved. CDR1 is SGHRS, CDR2 YFSETQ, per germline. The germline V and J ends were trimmed by 2 bases and 3 bases, with 15 bases remaining between them. This CDR3 has 15 residues. The CDR3 DNA reads TGCGCCAGCAGCTTCGATGTTAACCCAATCTACGAGCAGTACTTC. Amino acids: CASSFDVNPIYEQYF.

This clone was seen only a few times. The chain combines TRBV15 with TRBJ2-5; D gene unclear. The CDR3 is made up of 13 amino acids. The V gene lost 0 bases and the J gene lost 5 bases, with 7 bases spanning the gap. Germline V CDR1 and CDR2: LNHNV, YYDKDF (reference sequence). The CDR3 here is CATSRDSLETQYF. CDR3 DNA: TGTGCCACCAGCAGAGACAGTCTGGAGACCCAGTACTTC.

This clone was counted between two and nine times. The chain combines TRBV6-1 with TRBJ2-1; 9 bases match TRBD2. Trimming cost V 1 base and J 15 bases; bases outside gene matches: 7. The CDR3 loop spans 13 amino acids. CDR1 and CDR2 from the germline V gene are MNHNS and SASEGT. The CDR3 protein is CASSEGGGTSPFF. CDR3 coding DNA: TGTGCCAGCAGTGAAGGGGGGGGGACTAGCCCGTTCTTC.

This clone was picked up one time. The rearrangement links TRBV11-3 to TRBJ2-3, with 10 bases matching TRBD2. With 1 base clipped from V and 6 bases from J, the junction kept 7 bases outside the gene matches. Germline V CDR1 and CDR2: SGHNT, YENEEA. This CDR3 is 16 amino acids long. The CDR3 DNA reads TGTGCCAGCAGCTTAGGGGCTAGCGGGAGTCGGGATACGCAGTATTTT. Amino acid sequence: CASSLGASGSRDTQYF.

This clone was counted a single time. The V and J genes are TRBV19 and TRBJ2-2; D may correspond to TRBD1 or TRBD2 (5 bases each). Looked up from germline, CDR1 is LNHDA and CDR2 is SQIVND (reference sequence). The CDR3 covers 14 residues. V shed 6 bases and J shed 6 bases, with 14 bases lying between them. CDR3 sequence: CASRARWDPGELFF. DNA of the CDR3: TGTGCCAGTAGGGCCCGCTGGGACCCCGGGGAGCTGTTTTTT.

The chain combines TRBV11-2 with TRBJ2-1; no clear D gene. Germline CDR1 is SGHAT and CDR2 is FQNNGV. The germline V and J ends were trimmed by 4 bases and 9 bases, with 13 bases remaining between them. The CDR3 runs to 13 residues. The CDR3 nucleotides read TGTGCCAGCAGCTCCCAACCGGCCGGTGAGCAGTTCTTC. Its protein product is CASSSQPAGEQFF. The full variable domain, its missing parts supplied by reference TRBV11-2 and TRBJ2-1, is EAGVAQSPRYKIIEKRQSVAFWCNPISGHATLYWYQQILGQGPKLLIQFQNNGVVDDSQLPKDRFSAERLKGVDSTLKIQPAKLEDSAVYLCASSSQPAGEQFFGPGTRLTVL.